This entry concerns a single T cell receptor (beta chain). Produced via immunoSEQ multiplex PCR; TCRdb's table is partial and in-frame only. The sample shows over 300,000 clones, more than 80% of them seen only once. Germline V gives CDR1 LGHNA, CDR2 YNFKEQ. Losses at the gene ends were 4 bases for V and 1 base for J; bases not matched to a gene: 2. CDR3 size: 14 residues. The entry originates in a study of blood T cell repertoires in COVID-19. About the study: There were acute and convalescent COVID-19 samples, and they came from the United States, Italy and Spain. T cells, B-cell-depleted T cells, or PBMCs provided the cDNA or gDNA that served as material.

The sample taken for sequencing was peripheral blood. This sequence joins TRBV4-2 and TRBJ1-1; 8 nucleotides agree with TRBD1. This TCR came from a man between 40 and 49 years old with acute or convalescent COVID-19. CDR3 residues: CASSPQGENTEAFF. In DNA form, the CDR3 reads TGTGCCAGCAGCCCACAGGGGGAGAACACTGAAGCTTTCTTT.